The 10 T cell receptor beta chains reported below all come from one sample, sequenced in a study of STAT5B mutations in CD4+ large granular lymphocyte leukemia. Some clones are missing from TCRdb's copy, which holds only in-frame ones; the method was immunoSEQ multiplex PCR. The sample shows fewer than 3,500 clones, around 74% of them seen only once. Material: PBMCs. The receptors derive from a woman aged 70-85 years with CD4+ T-cell large granular lymphocyte leukemia.

The rearrangement joins TRBV30 to TRBJ2-7, with D unresolved. From germline, CDR1 is GTSNPN and CDR2 SVGIG (reference sequence). The CDR3 runs 14 residues. Trimming removed 3 bases at V and 2 bases at J, with 14 bases between. The CDR3 is CAWRDRARPYEQYF. In DNA form, the CDR3 reads TGTGCCTGGAGAGACCGGGCCAGACCCTACGAGCAGTACTTC.

Concerning this clone: Distinct nucleotide sequences in the sample also encode this CDR3. The V and J genes are TRBV9 and TRBJ1-6; weak D call: TRBD1 (5 bases). CDR1 is SGDLS, CDR2 YYNGEE, per germline. The CDR3 extends over 15 amino acids. V shed 2 bases and J shed 7 bases, with 13 bases lying between them. In DNA, the CDR3 is TGTGCCAGCAGCGTCCGGGACCGACAAAATTCACCCCTCCACTTT. Translated: CASSVRDRQNSPLHF.

The sample holds one count of this clone. The chain employs TRBV5-4 and TRBJ1-1, with D possibly TRBD1 on 5 matching bases. This CDR3 comprises 14 residues. CDR1 and CDR2 from the germline V gene are SGHNT and YYREEE (reference sequence). Trimming took off 3 bases at V and 2 bases at J, with 11 bases between the two ends. CDR3 protein: CASSWQGRNTEAFF. In DNA form, the CDR3 reads TGTGCCAGCAGCTGGCAGGGCCGAAACACTGAAGCTTTCTTT.

The chain combines TRBV14 with TRBJ1-4, with D hard to call. The V and J ends lost 0 bases and 3 bases respectively, with 17 bases between them. Germline assignment: CDR1 SGHDN and CDR2 FVKESK. CDR3 length: 18 amino acids. The CDR3, as DNA: TGTGCCAGCAGCCAAGATCGGGGTAGCGCGACTGCTAATGAAAAACTGTTTTTT. This translates into CASSQDRGSATANEKLFF.

V usage is TRBV23-1 and J usage is TRBJ2-1, with D perhaps assigned TRBD1 or TRBD2 (5 bases each). TRBV23-1 is sorted into the ORF group, with uncertain function. V dropped 11 bases and J dropped 9 bases, with 26 bases sitting between them. The CDR3 has 15 amino acids. CDR3 loop: CAGLGVSPATGEQFF. The CDR3, as DNA: TGCGCCGGGCTGGGGGTCAGCCCCGCTACCGGTGAGCAGTTCTTC.

The chain uses TRBV12-5 and TRBJ2-1; D possibly matches TRBD1 or TRBD2 (5 bases each). Germline CDR1 and CDR2: LGHNT and FRNRAP. The germline V and J ends were trimmed by 5 bases and 3 bases, with 14 bases remaining between them. CDR3 length: 15 amino acids. CDR3 amino acids: CASGEIRDGYNEQFF. CDR3 bases: TGTGCTAGTGGTGAGATCCGGGACGGCTACAATGAGCAGTTCTTC.

The chain uses TRBV9 and TRBJ2-1; the match to TRBD2 covers 10 bases. Per germline, CDR1 SGDLS and CDR2 YYNGEE. After removal of 1 base from V and 5 bases from J, the junction contained 9 bases not matched to a gene. This CDR3 is 17 amino acids long. For the CDR3, the DNA is TGTGCCAGCAGCGTAAGGTGGAGGACTAGCGGAAACAATGAGCAGTTCTTC. Amino acids: CASSVRWRTSGNNEQFF.

In its sample, this clone was seen once. In DNA, the CDR3 is TGTGCCAGCAGTTATAGCGGGGGGAGCACAGATACGCAGTATTTT. It codes for CASSYSGGSTDTQYF. This chain connects TRBV11-2 to TRBJ2-3, with 10 bases fitting TRBD2. The CDR3 totals 15 residues. The junction had 3 bases not matched to a gene; V was cut back by 6 bases and J by 0 bases. Germline V lookup: CDR1 SGHAT, CDR2 FQNNGV.

The CDR3 DNA reads TGTGCCAGCAGCGTAGGGCAGGTTGGCGAGCAGTACTTC. This encodes CASSVGQVGEQYF. This rearrangement joins TRBV9 to TRBJ2-7; D not resolved. The CDR3 length is 13 residues. V lost 0 bases, J lost 6 bases, and 10 bases lay in between. CDR1 is SGDLS, CDR2 YYNGEE, per germline.

The chain has TRBV19 and TRBJ2-5; 7 bases are shared with TRBD1. The CDR3 runs 14 residues. Germline V gene sequence: CDR1 LNHDA, CDR2 SQIVND (reference sequence). With 2 bases clipped from V and 3 bases from J, the junction kept 3 bases outside the gene matches. CDR3 sequence: CASSIRQGKETQYF. CDR3 nucleotides: TGTGCCAGTAGTATAAGACAGGGAAAAGAGACCCAGTACTTC. The whole variable domain, remainder taken from reference TRBV19 and TRBJ2-5, is DGGITQSPKYLFRKEGQNVTLSCEQNLNHDAMYWYRQDPGQGLRLIYYSQIVNDFQKGDIAEGYSVSREKKESFPLTVTSAQKNPTAFYLCASSIRQGKETQYFGPGTRLLVL.